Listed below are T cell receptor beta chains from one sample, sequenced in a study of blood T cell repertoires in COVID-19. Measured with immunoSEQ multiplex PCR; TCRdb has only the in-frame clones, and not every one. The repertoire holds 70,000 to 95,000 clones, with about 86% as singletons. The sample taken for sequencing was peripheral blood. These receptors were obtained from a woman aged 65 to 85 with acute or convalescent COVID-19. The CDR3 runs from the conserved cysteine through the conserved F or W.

CDR3: CASSLEPTGTSTDTQYF
V: TRBV5-1

CDR3: CASSLVASGGYEQFF
V: TRBV5-1

CDR3: CSASVASGTVNEQFF
V: TRBV20-1

CDR3: CASSLRGLAGISYEQYF
V: TRBV27

CDR3: CASNSGKLYEQYF
V: TRBV28

CDR3: CASKREGDYNEQFF
V: TRBV19

CDR3: CASSTNRGQPQHF
V: TRBV11-1

CDR3: CALKDRVNYGYTF
V: TRBV28

CDR3: CSASGAHEQYF
V: TRBV20-1

CDR3: CASSFSGGDTEAFF
V: TRBV5-1

CDR3: CASSFSPSNQPQHF
V: TRBV9

CDR3: CASSGYPGAGTEAFF
V: TRBV2

CDR3: CASSESGGQGGDTQYF
V: TRBV10-1

CDR3: CASSEGPGGIQYF
V: TRBV6-1

CDR3: CASSLRDRMNTEAFF
V: TRBV2

CDR3: CSVEKGQPSTDTQYF
V: TRBV29-1

CDR3: CASSETGTGAYEQYF
V: TRBV5-1

CDR3: CASSDSGRGLNTIYF
V: TRBV2

CDR3: CASSQTGTGRSSTDTQYF
V: TRBV3-1/TRBV3-2

CDR3: CASRGLDFGTDTQYF
V: TRBV25-1

CDR3: CASSLYAGGASYEQYF
V: TRBV3-1/TRBV3-2

CDR3: CASSLGTSFGDTEAFF
V: TRBV5-1

CDR3: CASSLVSGDMNTEAFF
V: TRBV5-1

CDR3: CASSPNRVNSPLHF
V: TRBV18

CDR3: CASSFGQGATNEKLFF
V: TRBV28

CDR3: CASSKGFSWATEAFF
V: TRBV6-5

CDR3: CASSFPTGTYEQYF
V: TRBV6-5

CDR3: CASSDGLKNIQYF
V: TRBV6-1

CDR3: CASSPSDRGYGYTF
V: TRBV5-1

CDR3: CASSLAGTADTQYF
V: TRBV28

CDR3: CASSLSLNTEAFF
V: TRBV27

CDR3: CASSPQGAEAFF
V: TRBV5-4

CDR3: CASSQDVVAGSQETQYF
V: TRBV3-1/TRBV3-2

CDR3: CASSSWTGGGYEQYF
V: TRBV6-5

CDR3: CASSFQGDERNEQFF
V: TRBV5-1

CDR3: CASRGLGRGYEQYF
V: TRBV7-9

CDR3: CASSHDRGNQPQHF
V: TRBV5-4

CDR3: CASSPGQGLSGNTIYF
V: TRBV18

CDR3: CASKAGGSTDTQYF
V: TRBV5-4

CDR3: CASSQGTTGDSEQYF
V: TRBV4-1

CDR3: CASSFIASSYNEQFF
V: TRBV25-1

CDR3: CATSDFSGVGYNEQFF
V: TRBV24-1

CDR3: CASSQTPTLAEYNEQFF
V: TRBV9

CDR3: CSHGGLAQRTDTQYF
V: TRBV29-1

CDR3: CASSQSGRDRAGNTIYF
V: TRBV3-1/TRBV3-2

CDR3: CASRGQGVGEQYF
V: TRBV19

CDR3: CASNGLAGGMRTDTQYF
V: TRBV11-2

CDR3: CASTTQDRPNQPQHF
V: TRBV2

CDR3: CASSRRTSNGEQYF
V: TRBV27

CDR3: CASSLAVTGVAKNIQYF
V: TRBV5-5

CDR3: CASSPGRKTYEQYF
V: TRBV18

CDR3: CASSTPRGVDGYTF
V: TRBV28

CDR3: CASSQRQGISYGYTF
V: TRBV28